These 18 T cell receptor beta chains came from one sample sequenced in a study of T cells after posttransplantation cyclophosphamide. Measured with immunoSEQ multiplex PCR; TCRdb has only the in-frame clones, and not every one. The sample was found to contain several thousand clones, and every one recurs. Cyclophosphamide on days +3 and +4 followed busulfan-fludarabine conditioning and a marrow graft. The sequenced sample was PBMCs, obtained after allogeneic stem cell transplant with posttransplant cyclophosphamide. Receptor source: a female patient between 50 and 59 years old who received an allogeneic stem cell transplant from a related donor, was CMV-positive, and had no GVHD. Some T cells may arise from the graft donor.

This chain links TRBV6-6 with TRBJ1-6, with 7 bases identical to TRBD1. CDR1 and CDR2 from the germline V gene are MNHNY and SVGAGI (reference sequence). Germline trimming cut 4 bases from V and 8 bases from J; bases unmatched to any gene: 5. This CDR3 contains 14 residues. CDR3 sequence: CASSSTGEDSPLHF. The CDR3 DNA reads TGTGCCAGCAGTTCCACAGGGGAGGATTCACCCCTCCACTTT.

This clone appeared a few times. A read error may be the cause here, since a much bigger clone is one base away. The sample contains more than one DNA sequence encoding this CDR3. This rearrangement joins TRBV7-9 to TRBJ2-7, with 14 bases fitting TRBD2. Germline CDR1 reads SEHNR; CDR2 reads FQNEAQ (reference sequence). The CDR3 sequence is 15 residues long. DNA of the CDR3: TGTGCTAGCAGGGACGGGACTAGCGGGAGCAGCGAGCAGTACTTC. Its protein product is CASRDGTSGSSEQYF. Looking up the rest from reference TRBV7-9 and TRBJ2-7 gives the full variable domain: DTGVSQNPRHKITKRGQNVTFRCDPISEHNRLYWYRQTLGQGPEFLTYFQNEAQLEKSRLLSDRFSAERPKGSFSTLEIQRTEQGDSAMYLCASRDGTSGSSEQYFGPGTRLTVT.

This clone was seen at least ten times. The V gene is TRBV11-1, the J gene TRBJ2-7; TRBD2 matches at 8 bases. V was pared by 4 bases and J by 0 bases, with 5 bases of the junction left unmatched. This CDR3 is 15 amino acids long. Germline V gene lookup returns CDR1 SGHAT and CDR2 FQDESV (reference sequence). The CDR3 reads CASSSYTSGSYEQYF. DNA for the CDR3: TGTGCCAGCAGCTCCTACACTAGCGGCTCCTACGAGCAGTACTTC. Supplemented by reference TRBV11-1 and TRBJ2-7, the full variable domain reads EAEVAQSPRYKITEKSQAVAFWCDPISGHATLYWYRQILGQGPELLVQFQDESVVDDSQLPKDRFSAERLKGVDSTLKIQPAELGDSAMYLCASSSYTSGSYEQYFGPGTRLTVT.

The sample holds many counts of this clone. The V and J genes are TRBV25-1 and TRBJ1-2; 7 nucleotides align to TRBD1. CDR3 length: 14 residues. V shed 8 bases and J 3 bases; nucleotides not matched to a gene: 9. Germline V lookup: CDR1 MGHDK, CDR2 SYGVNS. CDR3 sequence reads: CASGQGGGYYGYTF. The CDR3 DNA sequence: TGTGCCAGCGGTCAAGGGGGCGGCTACTATGGCTACACCTTC.

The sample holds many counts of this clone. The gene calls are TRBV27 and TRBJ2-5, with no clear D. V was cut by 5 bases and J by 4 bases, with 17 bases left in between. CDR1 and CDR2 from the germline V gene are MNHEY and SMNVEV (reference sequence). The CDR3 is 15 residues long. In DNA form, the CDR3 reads TGTGCCAGCAGTGAAAACACACCGACGGGAGAGACCCAGTACTTC. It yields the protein CASSENTPTGETQYF.

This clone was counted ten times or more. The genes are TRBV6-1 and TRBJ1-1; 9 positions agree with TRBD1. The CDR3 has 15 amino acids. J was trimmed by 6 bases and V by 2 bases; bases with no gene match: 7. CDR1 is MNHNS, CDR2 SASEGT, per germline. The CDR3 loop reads CASSEIQGALAEAFF. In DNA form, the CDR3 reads TGTGCCAGCAGTGAAATACAGGGGGCCTTAGCTGAAGCTTTCTTT.

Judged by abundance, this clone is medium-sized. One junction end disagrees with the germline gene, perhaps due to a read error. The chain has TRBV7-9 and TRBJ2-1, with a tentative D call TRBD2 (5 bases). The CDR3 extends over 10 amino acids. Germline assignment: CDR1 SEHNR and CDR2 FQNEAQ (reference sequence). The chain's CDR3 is CGVVYNEQFF. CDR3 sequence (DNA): TGCGGGGTTGTCTACAATGAGCAGTTCTTC.

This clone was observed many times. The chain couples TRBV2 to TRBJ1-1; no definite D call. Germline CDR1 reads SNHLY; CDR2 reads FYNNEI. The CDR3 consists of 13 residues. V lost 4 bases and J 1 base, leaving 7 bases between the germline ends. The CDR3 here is CASSVERNTEAFF. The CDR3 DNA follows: TGTGCCAGCAGTGTAGAGAGGAACACTGAAGCTTTCTTT.

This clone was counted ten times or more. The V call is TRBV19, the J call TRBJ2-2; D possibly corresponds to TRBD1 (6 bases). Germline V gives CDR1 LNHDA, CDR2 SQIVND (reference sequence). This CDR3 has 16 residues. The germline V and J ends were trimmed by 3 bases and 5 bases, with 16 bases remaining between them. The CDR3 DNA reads TGTGCCAGTAGTATCCGTATGGGCAGGGGAACCGGGGAGCTGTTTTTT. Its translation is CASSIRMGRGTGELFF.

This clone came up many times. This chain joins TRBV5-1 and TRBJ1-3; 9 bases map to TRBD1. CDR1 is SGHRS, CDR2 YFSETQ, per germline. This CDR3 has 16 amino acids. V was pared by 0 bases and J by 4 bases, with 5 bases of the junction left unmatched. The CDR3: CASSLAPGQGGNTIYF. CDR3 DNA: TGCGCCAGCAGCTTGGCTCCGGGACAGGGAGGAAACACCATATATTTT.

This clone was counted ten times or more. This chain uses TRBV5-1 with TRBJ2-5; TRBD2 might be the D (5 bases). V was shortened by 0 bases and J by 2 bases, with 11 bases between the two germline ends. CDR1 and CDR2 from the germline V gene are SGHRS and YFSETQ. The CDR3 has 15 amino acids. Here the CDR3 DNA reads TGCGCCAGCAGCTTGGCCGGAGCGGAGCAAGAGACCCAGTACTTC. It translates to CASSLAGAEQETQYF.

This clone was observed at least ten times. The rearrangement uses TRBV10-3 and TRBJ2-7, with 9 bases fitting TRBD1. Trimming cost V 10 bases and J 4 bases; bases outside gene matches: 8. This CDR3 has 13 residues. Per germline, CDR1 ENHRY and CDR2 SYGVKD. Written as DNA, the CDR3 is TGTGCCACCCTTCCGGGACAGGGTTACGAGCAGTACTTC. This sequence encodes CATLPGQGYEQYF.

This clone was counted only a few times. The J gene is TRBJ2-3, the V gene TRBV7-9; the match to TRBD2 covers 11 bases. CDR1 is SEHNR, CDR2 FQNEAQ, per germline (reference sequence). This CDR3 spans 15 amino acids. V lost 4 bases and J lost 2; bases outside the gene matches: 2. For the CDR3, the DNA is TGTGCCAGCAGCTCTAGCGGGAGGAACACAGATACGCAGTATTTT. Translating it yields CASSSSGRNTDTQYF. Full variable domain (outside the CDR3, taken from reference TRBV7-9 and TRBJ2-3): DTGVSQNPRHKITKRGQNVTFRCDPISEHNRLYWYRQTLGQGPEFLTYFQNEAQLEKSRLLSDRFSAERPKGSFSTLEIQRTEQGDSAMYLCASSSSGRNTDTQYFGPGTRLTVL.

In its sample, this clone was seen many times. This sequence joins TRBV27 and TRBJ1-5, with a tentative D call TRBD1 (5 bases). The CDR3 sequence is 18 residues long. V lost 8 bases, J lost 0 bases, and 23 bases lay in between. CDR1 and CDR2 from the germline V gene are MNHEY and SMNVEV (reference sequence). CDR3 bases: TGTGCCAGCGGACCCACAAGGGCAGGGCTTTATAGCAATCAGCCCCAGCATTTT. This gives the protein CASGPTRAGLYSNQPQHF.

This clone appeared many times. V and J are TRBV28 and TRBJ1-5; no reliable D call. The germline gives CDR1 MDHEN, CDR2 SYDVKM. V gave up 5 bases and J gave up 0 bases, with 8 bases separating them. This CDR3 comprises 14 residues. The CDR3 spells CASSQDYSNQPQHF. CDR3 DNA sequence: TGTGCCAGCAGTCAAGACTATAGCAATCAGCCCCAGCATTTT. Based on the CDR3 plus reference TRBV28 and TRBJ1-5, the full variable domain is DVKVTQSSRYLVKRTGEKVFLECVQDMDHENMFWYRQDPGLGLRLIYFSYDVKMKEKGDIPEGYSVSREKKERFSLILESASTNQTSMYLCASSQDYSNQPQHFGDGTRLSIL.

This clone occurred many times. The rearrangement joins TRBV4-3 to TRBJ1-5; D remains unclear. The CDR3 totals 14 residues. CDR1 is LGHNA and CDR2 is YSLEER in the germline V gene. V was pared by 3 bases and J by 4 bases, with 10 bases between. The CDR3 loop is CASSQVHRNQPQHF. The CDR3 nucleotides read TGCGCCAGCAGCCAGGTCCACAGAAATCAGCCCCAGCATTTT.

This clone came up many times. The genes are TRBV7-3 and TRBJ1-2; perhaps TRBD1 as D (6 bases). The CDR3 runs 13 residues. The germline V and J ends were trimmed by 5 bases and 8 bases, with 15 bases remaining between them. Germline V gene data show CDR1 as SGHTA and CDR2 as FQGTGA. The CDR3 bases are TGTGCCAGCAGCCCAACTGGCGGGGGCGGCTACACCTTC. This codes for CASSPTGGGGYTF.

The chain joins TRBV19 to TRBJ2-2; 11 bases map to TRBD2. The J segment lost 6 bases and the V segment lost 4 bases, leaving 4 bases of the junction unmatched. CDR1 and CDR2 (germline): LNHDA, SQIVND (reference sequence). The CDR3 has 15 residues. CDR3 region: CASSTSGGRSGELFF. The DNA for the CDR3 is TGTGCCAGTAGTACTAGCGGGGGGAGATCCGGGGAGCTGTTTTTT. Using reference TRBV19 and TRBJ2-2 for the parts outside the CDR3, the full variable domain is DGGITQSPKYLFRKEGQNVTLSCEQNLNHDAMYWYRQDPGQGLRLIYYSQIVNDFQKGDIAEGYSVSREKKESFPLTVTSAQKNPTAFYLCASSTSGGRSGELFFGEGSRLTVL.